This paragraph reports one TCR beta chain. The data derive from a study of blood T cell repertoires in COVID-19. Study overall: PBMCs, B-cell-depleted T cells, or T cells were the source of the cDNA or gDNA that made up the material.

Original processing notes: Cell counts per sample came from amplifying reference gene primers. Profiling relied on immunoSEQ multiplex PCR, and the TCRdb table lists in-frame clones only, not all of them. The V and J calls and clone size come from that table; D and trimming were worked out from the DNA. Altogether 200,000 to 300,000 clones are present, about 79% being singletons, with the ten largest covering 2% to 2.5%. The TCR comes from a man aged 40-50 years who had recovered from COVID-19. The sample consisted of peripheral blood.

The CDR3 DNA follows: TGTGCCAGCAGCCGGGACAGGGGTAAAAACACCATATATTTT. Translated, it gives CASSRDRGKNTIYF. This chain links TRBV14 with TRBJ1-3; TRBD1 matches 10 bases. Germline-derived CDR1 and CDR2 are SGHDN and FVKESK. With 4 bases clipped from V and 6 bases from J, the junction kept 3 bases outside the gene matches. The CDR3 runs 14 residues.